These 21 T cell receptor beta chains share one sample of origin, sequenced in a study of CD8+CD57+ T cells in acquired aplastic anemia. Both TCR beta VDJ combination and CDR3 sequence profiling were carried out. Genomic DNA was the template for this profiling. TCRdb re-analysed the reads in MiXCR, keeping a single row per CDR3 protein. The sample carries over 150,000 distinct CDR3 sequences, around 45% recorded once. The sample was sorted CD4+, CD8+, or CD8+CD57+ T cells (not recorded which) from PBMCs. The source is a human donor in good health.

On this clonotype: The junction shows a germline mismatch at one end, possibly a read error. The genes are TRBV10-1 and TRBJ2-3; possibly TRBD2 for D (7 bases). Germline CDR1 and CDR2: WNHNN and SYGVQD (reference sequence). The CDR3 runs to 15 residues. The CDR3 DNA reads as TGCGCCAGCAGTGATGGGGGGGCAGGAACGGATAGGCAGTATTTT. Protein product: CASSDGGAGTDRQYF.

The V gene is TRBV20-1, the J gene TRBJ2-1, with D hard to call. This CDR3 contains 16 residues. The V end lost 3 bases, the J end lost 2 bases, and 17 bases lay between the germline ends. In germline, CDR1 is DFQATT, CDR2 SNEGSKA (reference sequence). For the CDR3, the DNA is TGCAGTGCTAGCCCGCCGCGATATTGGACCTACAATGAGCAGTTCTTC. Its protein is CSASPPRYWTYNEQFF.

As concerns this clonotype: With a much larger clone just one base away, this may be a read error. The chain couples TRBV12-3 or TRBV12-4 to TRBJ2-2; TRBD2 agrees at 11 bases. The CDR3 runs 17 residues. The CDR3 DNA follows: TGTGCCAGCAACACCTTAGCGGGAGGGCCGGGCACCGGGAAGCTGTTTTTT. This encodes CASNTLAGGPGTGKLFF.

This clonotype was counted a few times. The junction differs from germline at one of its ends, possibly a read error. The J gene is TRBJ1-6, the V gene TRBV10-3; D is undetermined. The CDR3 runs to 13 residues. The germline V gene has CDR1 ENHRY and CDR2 SYGVKD. CDR3 nucleotide sequence: TGTGCCATCAGGGCGGGTGTGAATTCAACCCTCTACTTT. Protein sequence: CAIRAGVNSTLYF.

This clonotype came up many times. This rearrangement joins TRBV18 to TRBJ2-5; D possibly corresponds to TRBD2 (6 bases). The CDR3 extends over 15 amino acids. Germline V CDR1 and CDR2: KGHSH, LQKENI. V was shortened by 2 bases and J by 4 bases, with 14 bases between the two germline ends. The CDR3 bases are TGTGCCAGCTCACCAAACTGGAGGGCCGTAGAGACCCAGTACTTC. The encoded protein is CASSPNWRAVETQYF.

This chain links TRBV5-1 with TRBJ2-1; 7 bases fit TRBD1. The V and J ends lost 2 bases and 4 bases, in that order; junction bases with no gene match: 9. This CDR3 comprises 16 residues. Germline V gives CDR1 SGHRS, CDR2 YFSETQ. The CDR3 DNA follows: TGCGCCAGCAGCTTAACCGGGACAGCTAATTACAATGAGCAGTTCTTC. Translated: CASSLTGTANYNEQFF. The full variable domain, rest sourced from reference TRBV5-1 and TRBJ2-1, is KAGVTQTPRYLIKTRGQQVTLSCSPISGHRSVSWYQQTPGQGLQFLFEYFSETQRNKGNFPGRFSGRQFSNSRSEMNVSTLELGDSALYLCASSLTGTANYNEQFFGPGTRLTVL.

This clonotype occurred many times. The chain's CDR3 is CASRRGLPDTQYF. Here the CDR3 DNA reads TGTGCCAGCAGGAGGGGCCTGCCAGATACGCAGTATTTT. V gene TRBV14 combines with J gene TRBJ2-3, with D perhaps TRBD1 or TRBD2 (5 bases each). Trimming left V 6 bases short and J 4 bases short, with 11 bases between. Germline values: CDR1 SGHDN, CDR2 FVKESK. This CDR3 has 13 amino acids. The entire variable domain, with the rest obtained from reference TRBV14 and TRBJ2-3, is as follows: EAGVTQFPSHSVIEKGQTVTLRCDPISGHDNLYWYRRVMGKEIKFLLHFVKESKQDESGMPNNRFLAERTGGTYSTLKVQPAELEDSGVYFCASRRGLPDTQYFGPGTRLTVL.

As to this clonotype: Because the CDR3 is missing its conserved closing phenylalanine or tryptophan, this is likely a read error. The DNA is omitted, as the CDR3 cannot be located on it reliably, and the CDR3 follows TCRdb's listing. This sequence joins TRBV29-1 and TRBJ2-7; the DNA was not used to check the table's D call, TRBD2. Inclusive of both ends, the CDR3 amounts to 10 amino acids. CDR1 and CDR2 from the germline V gene are SQVTM and ANQGSEA. Here the CDR3 reads CSVGGRELYL.

In the case of this clonotype: The junction departs from germline at one end; a sequencing error may be responsible. The chain links TRBV7-2 to TRBJ2-7, with 8 nucleotides matching TRBD1. Germline CDR1 SGHTA, CDR2 FQGNSA. This CDR3 region has 16 residues. CDR3 bases: TGTGCCGGCAGCTTAGCGTGGGTGGACAGGGTCTACGAGCAGTACTTC. Translation: CAGSLAWVDRVYEQYF.

This clonotype has only a few counts. This chain links TRBV5-1 with TRBJ2-2; TRBD2 matches 9 bases. Trimming took 0 bases from V and 2 from J; bases not matched to a gene: 5. Germline CDR1 reads SGHRS; CDR2 reads YFSETQ. This CDR3 has 17 residues. The CDR3 is CASSLAAGGPNTGELFF. The CDR3 region has the DNA TGCGCCAGCAGCTTGGCCGCGGGAGGGCCCAACACCGGGGAGCTGTTTTTT.

This chain connects TRBV4-1 to TRBJ2-7, with TRBD1 as a possible D gene (5 bases). V was pared by 4 bases and J by 5 bases, with 18 bases between. The CDR3 runs to 15 residues. CDR1 is MGHRA, CDR2 YSYEKL, per germline. The DNA of the CDR3 is TGCGCCAGCAGCCTAGGGCAGGGTCCTGCCCACGAGCAGTACTTC. Its translation is CASSLGQGPAHEQYF.

Of note for this clonotype: The CDR3 end shows no conserved phenylalanine or tryptophan, and so a read error is likely. No DNA is shown, since the ends of the CDR3 on it are uncertain; the CDR3 is the one TCRdb lists. The chain combines TRBV12-3 or TRBV12-4 with TRBJ2-7; no DNA check was done on the table's D call, TRBD2. The CDR3 is 8 amino acids in total, end residues counted. CDR3 in amino acids: CASNTLAG.

By share, this clonotype ranks as medium-sized. V is TRBV2 and J is TRBJ1-4, with D possibly being TRBD1 (6 bases). Trimming removed 7 bases from V and 5 bases from J, with 11 bases in between. CDR1 is SNHLY, CDR2 FYNNEI, per germline. The CDR3 length is 13 residues. CDR3 sequence: CASTRDKNEKLFF. The DNA of the CDR3 is TGTGCCAGCACCCGGGACAAGAATGAAAAACTGTTTTTT.

This clonotype has ten or more counts. V gene TRBV10-1 combines with J gene TRBJ1-3; D is uncertain. From germline, CDR1 is WNHNN and CDR2 SYGVQD (reference sequence). This CDR3 has 13 residues. The ends were cut back, 3 bases at V and 2 bases at J, with 5 bases in the middle. In DNA form, the CDR3 reads TGCGCCAGCAGTGATCCCCCTGGAAACACCATATATTTT. Its protein product is CASSDPPGNTIYF.

In this sample, this clonotype turned up many times. The gene calls are TRBV5-6 and TRBJ2-7; D is unclear. V lost 0 bases to trimming and J lost 6 bases, with 10 bases between them. This CDR3 has 13 residues. Per germline, CDR1 SGHDT and CDR2 YYEEEE. The CDR3 region is CASSLAVGPEQYF. The CDR3 bases are TGTGCCAGCAGCTTGGCAGTAGGCCCCGAGCAGTACTTC.

The genes are TRBV25-1 and TRBJ2-3; tentative D call: TRBD2 (6 bases). The CDR3 is 16 amino acids. Between the trimmed V and J ends, which lost 5 bases and 0 bases, there was a span of 15 bases. Per germline, CDR1 MGHDK and CDR2 SYGVNS. CDR3 sequence: CASSPYSGFSTDTQYF. CDR3 DNA: TGTGCCAGCAGTCCCTATAGCGGATTTAGCACAGATACGCAGTATTTT.

The chain couples TRBV5-1 to TRBJ1-1; D remains unclear. The CDR3 length is 14 residues. Germline CDR1 reads SGHRS; CDR2 reads YFSETQ. With 4 bases removed from V and 3 bases from J, the gap between germline ends came to 13 bases. The CDR3 spells CASSDGNLYTEAFF. In nucleotides, the CDR3 is TGCGCCAGCAGCGATGGAAACCTTTACACTGAAGCTTTCTTT.

This rearrangement joins TRBV7-2 to TRBJ1-2, with D hard to call. The CDR3 has 11 residues. In germline, CDR1 is SGHTA, CDR2 FQGNSA. V lost 7 bases to trimming and J lost 6 bases, with 9 bases between them. The CDR3 spells CASTGWNGYTF. The CDR3 nucleotides read TGTGCCAGCACGGGATGGAATGGCTACACCTTC.

There are a few counts of this clonotype. This rearrangement joins TRBV24-1 to TRBJ2-3; a possible D gene is TRBD1 (6 bases). V lost 4 bases and J 1 base, leaving 11 bases between the germline ends. Germline V gives CDR1 KGHDR, CDR2 SFDVKD. The CDR3 length is 15 residues. For the CDR3, the DNA is TGTGCCACCAGTGACCCCAGGGGCCGCACAGATACGCAGTATTTT. It encodes CATSDPRGRTDTQYF.

The chain is built from TRBV11-2 and TRBJ2-1; TRBD2 matches at 11 bases. The CDR3 has 14 residues. Per germline, CDR1 SGHAT and CDR2 FQNNGV. V lost 3 bases, J lost 6 bases, and 1 base stayed unmatched. DNA of the CDR3: TGTGCCAGCAGCTTTCTAGCGGGGGGCAATGAGCAGTTCTTC. The encoded protein is CASSFLAGGNEQFF. The variable domain in full, completed from reference TRBV11-2 and TRBJ2-1, reads EAGVAQSPRYKIIEKRQSVAFWCNPISGHATLYWYQQILGQGPKLLIQFQNNGVVDDSQLPKDRFSAERLKGVDSTLKIQPAKLEDSAVYLCASSFLAGGNEQFFGPGTRLTVL.

This clonotype was counted a single time. The CDR3 sequence is CASSLNGRGNYGYTF. The CDR3 DNA is TGTGCCAGCAGTTTAAACGGCAGGGGAAACTATGGCTACACCTTC. V is TRBV12-3 or TRBV12-4 and J is TRBJ1-2; D may be TRBD1 (6 bases). Trimming cost V 2 bases and J 2 bases, with 12 bases left between them. CDR3 length: 15 amino acids.